This T cell receptor (beta chain) was profiled in a study of shared clonotypes between healthy human individuals. General study findings and limits: Estimated clonotype richness was generally higher in naive than memory subsets. Non-shared clonotypes were found to have lower generation probabilities than the clonotypes that were shared by all four of the sorted-subset donors.

This clone has only one observation. Its antigen is unidentified. The V end lost 1 base, the J end lost 2 bases, and 16 bases lay between the germline ends. From germline, CDR1 is SGHRS and CDR2 YFSETQ. This CDR3 has 16 residues. CD4+ cell separation produced CD45RA+ naive and CD45RA-negative memory subsets. Data came from immunoSEQ multiplex PCR; TCRdb stores just in-frame clones and leaves some out. The repertoire holds 1.6 million or so clones, with approximately 98.5% as singletons. The TCR originated in a man aged 25-45 years in good health. Sequencing was carried out using naive CD4+ T cells sorted from blood. Specified subset: CD45RA+ positively selected. The chain carries TRBV5-1 and TRBJ2-7; D is uncertain. The CDR3 protein is CASSLFLSGKPYEQYF. In nucleotides, the CDR3 is TGCGCCAGCAGCTTGTTCTTGTCGGGCAAGCCCTACGAGCAGTACTTC.